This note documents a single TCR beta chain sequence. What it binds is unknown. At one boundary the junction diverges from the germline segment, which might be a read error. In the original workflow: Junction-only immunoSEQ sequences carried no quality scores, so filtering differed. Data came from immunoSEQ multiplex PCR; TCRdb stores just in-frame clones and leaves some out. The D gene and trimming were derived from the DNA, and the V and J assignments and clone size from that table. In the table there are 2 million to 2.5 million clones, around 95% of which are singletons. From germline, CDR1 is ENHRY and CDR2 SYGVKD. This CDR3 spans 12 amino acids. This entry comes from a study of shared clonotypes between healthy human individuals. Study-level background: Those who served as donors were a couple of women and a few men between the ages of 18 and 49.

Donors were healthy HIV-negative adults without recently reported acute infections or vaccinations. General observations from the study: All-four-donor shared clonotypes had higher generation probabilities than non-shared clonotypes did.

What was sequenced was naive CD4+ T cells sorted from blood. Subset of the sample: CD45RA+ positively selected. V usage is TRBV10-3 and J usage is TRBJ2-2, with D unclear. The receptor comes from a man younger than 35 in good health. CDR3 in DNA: TGTGCCATCAATGAGAACACCGGGGAGCTGTTTTTT. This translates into CAINENTGELFF.